This entry describes one T cell receptor beta chain. Per germline, CDR1 MNHEY and CDR2 SMNVEV (reference sequence). This CDR3 comprises 14 residues. Trimming removed 5 bases from V and 5 bases from J, with 14 bases in between. This specimen comes from a study of radiation and T cells in renal cell carcinoma. Described time point: blood 4 weeks post-SBRT, at nephrectomy. Treatment given: 15 Gy SBRT to primary tumor, nephrectomy 4 weeks later. The patient's renal cell carcinoma had clear cell pathology. Clones were sequenced by immunoSEQ multiplex PCR, and TCRdb holds only the in-frame ones, with some missing. In the table there are about 62,000 clones, over 60% of which are singletons.

The sequence came from a man between 60 and 75 years old with renal cell carcinoma. This sequence joins TRBV27 and TRBJ2-3; no definite D call. Here the sequenced sample was blood, taken from a patient whose treatment included radiotherapy and nephrectomy. In nucleotides, the CDR3 is TGTGCCAGCAGTCCTCGAGACACTGTAGATACGCAGTATTTT. It yields the protein CASSPRDTVDTQYF.